This T cell receptor beta chain emerged from a study of OX40 agonist ivuxolimab in advanced cancers. The table lists this clone with a few counts. Clones were sequenced by immunoSEQ multiplex PCR, and TCRdb holds only the in-frame ones, with some missing. The table shows some 64,000 clones, with 92% occurring only once. Germline-derived CDR1 and CDR2 are LGHNT and FRNRAP. V was shortened by 4 bases and J by 4 bases, with 5 bases between the two germline ends. CDR3 length: 12 amino acids. The specimen was CD4+ or CD8+ T cells sorted from blood, collected in a trial of the OX40 agonist ivuxolimab. This sequence was found in an adult with an advanced solid tumor such as melanoma, head and neck, liver or kidney cancer. V is TRBV12-5 and J is TRBJ1-3, with D unresolved. CDR3 in amino acids: CASGSDGNTIYF. DNA for the CDR3: TGTGCTAGTGGTTCGGACGGAAACACCATATATTTT.